The entry below describes one T cell receptor (beta chain). The sample belongs to a study of fetal regulatory T cell absence and autoimmunity. CDR1 is SGDLS, CDR2 YYNGEE, per germline. This CDR3 comprises 15 residues. Trimming cost V 4 bases and J 4 bases; bases outside gene matches: 6. The assay was immunoSEQ multiplex PCR, and TCRdb's table has in-frame clones only and misses some. The sample yields more than 90,000 clones, around 72% seen once. This clonotype was sampled from a male donor with IPEX syndrome. The rearrangement links TRBV9 to TRBJ2-7, with 12 bases identical to TRBD2. Specimen: pancreas tissue. DNA for the CDR3: TGTGCCAGCAGCCCCTCTAGCGGGAGGGTTTACGAGCAGTACTTC. Amino acids: CASSPSSGRVYEQYF.